This TCR beta chain was sequenced for a study of OX40 agonist ivuxolimab in advanced cancers. Germline CDR1 SGHRS, CDR2 YFSETQ. The CDR3 consists of 15 residues. Losses at the gene ends were 4 bases for V and 3 bases for J; bases not matched to a gene: 6. Produced via immunoSEQ multiplex PCR; TCRdb's table is partial and in-frame only. The sample holds nearly 55,000 clones; 75% to 90% are singletons and the top ten take just over 1.4%. Findings and caveats of the study: The authors did not determine the antigen specificity of the expanded peripheral T cells. Expanded clones were, on average, more numerous in CD8+ T cells than in CD4+.

About this clone: The antigen remains undetermined.

The V and J genes are TRBV5-1 and TRBJ2-1, with 8 bases aligning to TRBD2. This clonotype was obtained from an adult with an advanced solid tumor such as melanoma, head and neck, liver or kidney cancer. Sequenced material: CD4+ or CD8+ T cells sorted from blood, taken in a trial of the OX40 agonist ivuxolimab. The CDR3 sequence is CASSPDGGVYNEQFF. CDR3 DNA: TGCGCCAGCAGCCCGGACGGGGGGGTCTACAATGAGCAGTTCTTC.